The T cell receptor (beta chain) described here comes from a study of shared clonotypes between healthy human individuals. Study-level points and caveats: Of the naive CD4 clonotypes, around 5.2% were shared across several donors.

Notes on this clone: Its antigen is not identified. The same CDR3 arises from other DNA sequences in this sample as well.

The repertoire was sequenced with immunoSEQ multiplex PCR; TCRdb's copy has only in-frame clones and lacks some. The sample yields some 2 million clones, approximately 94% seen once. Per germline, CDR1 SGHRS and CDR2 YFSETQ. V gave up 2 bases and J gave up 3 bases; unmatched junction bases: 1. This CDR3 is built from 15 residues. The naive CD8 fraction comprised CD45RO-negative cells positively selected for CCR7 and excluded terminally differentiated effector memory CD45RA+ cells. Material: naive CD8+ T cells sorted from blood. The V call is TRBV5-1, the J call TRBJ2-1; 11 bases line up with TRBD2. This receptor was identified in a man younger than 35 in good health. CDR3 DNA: TGCGCCAGCAGCTTTAGCGGGGGGGTCTACAATGAGCAGTTCTTC. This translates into CASSFSGGVYNEQFF.